This is a list of T cell receptor beta chains from one sample in a study of T cell responses to AZD1222 COVID-19 vaccine. Libraries were prepared by immunoSEQ multiplex PCR; TCRdb keeps only in-frame clonotypes and omits some of them. The sample shows 110,000 to 150,000 clones, roughly nine tenths of them seen only once. The specimen was peripheral blood, collected on day 0 of AZD1222 vaccination. The receptors here all came from an adult in good health. Each CDR3 is given with its conserved first and last residue. Each record gives: J gene, CDR3 length, clone size, D gene, V gene, CDR3 protein, CDR3 DNA. The D gene is left open where the match is weak. Size tells how often a clone was seen (once, few, many) or the class of an expanded clone, and some rows leave it out.

TRBJ1-5,15,.,.,TRBV28,CASSGGGRAIQPQHF,TGTGCCAGCAGTGGCGGGGGCAGGGCGATTCAGCCCCAGCATTTT
TRBJ2-3,14,.,.,TRBV18,CASTPVRETDTQYF,TGTGCCAGCACTCCCGTGAGGGAGACAGATACGCAGTATTTT
TRBJ2-1,15,.,TRBD1,TRBV9,CASSVGTGAYNEQFF,TGTGCCAGCAGCGTCGGGACAGGTGCCTACAATGAGCAGTTCTTC
TRBJ1-5,15,once,TRBD1,TRBV18,CASSEFGTGDQPQHF,TGTGCCAGCTCGGAATTCGGGACAGGTGATCAGCCCCAGCATTTT
TRBJ2-3,12,.,.,TRBV12-3/TRBV12-4,CASTPDSDTQYF,TGTGCCAGCACCCCGGACTCCGATACGCAGTATTTT
TRBJ1-1,13,.,TRBD1,TRBV6-5,CASRGTGETEAFF,TGTGCCAGCAGGGGGACAGGGGAAACTGAAGCTTTCTTT
TRBJ2-2,14,.,.,TRBV10-3,CATVGQIGTGELFF,TGTGCCACAGTCGGACAGATAGGCACCGGGGAGCTGTTTTTT
TRBJ1-2,12,.,.,TRBV5-6,CASSLRGYGYTF,TGTGCCAGCAGCTTGCGGGGCTATGGCTACACCTTC
TRBJ1-2,13,.,.,TRBV11-3,CASSSPGRYGYTF,TGTGCCAGCAGCTCCCCGGGGCGGTATGGCTACACCTTC
TRBJ1-4,16,.,.,TRBV5-1,CASSLFGNTQGEKLFF,TGCGCCAGCAGCTTGTTCGGTAATACCCAGGGTGAAAAACTGTTTTTT
TRBJ2-7,17,.,.,TRBV4-1,CASSQDRNPTQTYEQYF,TGCGCCAGCAGCCAAGATCGCAACCCGACTCAAACCTACGAGCAGTACTTC
TRBJ2-3,15,.,.,TRBV25-1,CASSAWQGGTDTQYF,TGTGCCAGCAGTGCGTGGCAGGGGGGTACAGATACGCAGTATTTT
TRBJ1-6,15,.,.,TRBV2,CASSEDSGTVGPLHF,TGTGCCAGCAGTGAGGACAGCGGTACGGTTGGGCCCCTCCACTTT
TRBJ1-6,13,.,.,TRBV10-3,CAIRAGAGSPLHF,TGTGCCATCCGGGCAGGGGCCGGTTCACCCCTCCACTTT
TRBJ2-1,17,.,TRBD2,TRBV5-6,CASSLGLAGPSYNEQFF,TGTGCCAGCAGCTTGGGACTAGCGGGGCCCTCCTACAATGAGCAGTTCTTC
TRBJ2-1,14,.,.,TRBV6-2/TRBV6-3,CASSLGGPYNEQFF,TGTGCCAGCAGCCTCGGGGGCCCTTACAATGAGCAGTTCTTC
TRBJ2-3,12,.,.,TRBV12-3/TRBV12-4,CASSGSSDTQYF,TGTGCCAGCAGCGGAAGCTCAGATACGCAGTATTTT
TRBJ1-4,15,.,.,TRBV2,CASSASRPTNEKLFF,TGTGCCAGCAGTGCAAGTCGCCCAACTAATGAAAAACTGTTTTTT
TRBJ2-7,14,.,.,TRBV3-1/TRBV3-2,CASSRNRDPYEQYF,TGTGCCAGCAGCCGCAACCGGGACCCCTACGAGCAGTACTTC
TRBJ2-5,14,.,.,TRBV10-1,CASSESVGRETQYF,TGCGCCAGCAGTGAGTCTGTGGGGCGGGAGACCCAGTACTTC
TRBJ1-5,12,once,.,TRBV19,CASSIGSQPQHF,TGTGCCAGTAGTATTGGGTCTCAGCCCCAGCATTTT
TRBJ1-2,14,.,.,TRBV6-5,CASSSGARPYGYTF,TGTGCCAGCAGCTCGGGGGCAAGGCCCTATGGCTACACCTTC
TRBJ1-5,18,.,.,TRBV24-1,CATRRDVVCLYSNQPQHF,TGTGCCACCAGACGGGACGTCGTATGCCTATATAGCAATCAGCCCCAGCATTTT
TRBJ1-2,12,few,.,TRBV19,CASSMGPDPYTF,TGTGCCAGTAGTATGGGGCCAGATCCCTACACCTTC
TRBJ2-5,18,.,TRBD2,TRBV23-1,CASSQSSGGAEDQETQYF,TGCGCCAGCAGTCAATCTAGCGGGGGGGCCGAGGACCAAGAGACCCAGTACTTC
TRBJ2-7,17,.,TRBD1,TRBV27,CASSRPVDRGGSYEQYF,TGTGCCAGCAGTCGCCCTGTGGACAGGGGTGGCTCCTACGAGCAGTACTTC
TRBJ1-5,17,.,.,TRBV7-2,CASSLAQGQVSNQPQHF,TGTGCCAGCAGCTTAGCGCAAGGGCAGGTAAGCAATCAGCCCCAGCATTTT
TRBJ2-1,16,.,.,TRBV11-3,CASSLGGWSGYNEQFF,TGTGCCAGCAGCTTAGGTGGGTGGTCCGGCTACAATGAGCAGTTCTTC
TRBJ2-7,13,.,.,TRBV6-5,CASSYSSRGSWYF,TGTGCCAGCAGTTACTCTTCTAGGGGGAGTTGGTACTTC
TRBJ2-3,17,once,TRBD2,TRBV5-1,CASSLGLAGWAADTQYF,TGCGCCAGCAGCTTAGGACTAGCGGGGTGGGCTGCAGATACGCAGTATTTT
TRBJ2-2,14,.,TRBD2,TRBV12-5,CASGLEAGTGELFF,TGTGCTAGTGGTTTGGAAGCGGGGACCGGGGAGCTGTTTTTT
TRBJ2-2,13,.,.,TRBV19,CASRVDITGELFF,TGTGCCAGTAGGGTAGATATCACCGGGGAGCTGTTTTTT
TRBJ2-1,15,.,.,TRBV6-2/TRBV6-3,CASSYGVAVYNEQFF,TGTGCCAGCAGTTACGGAGTAGCGGTGTACAATGAGCAGTTCTTC
TRBJ1-1,19,.,.,TRBV9,CASSVVGGTELTRHTEAFF,TGTGCCAGCAGCGTAGTGGGGGGAACGGAACTAACCCGGCACACTGAAGCTTTCTTT
TRBJ2-7,14,.,TRBD1,TRBV7-2,CASTLDRGPYEQYF,TGTGCCAGCACCCTGGACAGGGGCCCCTACGAGCAGTACTTC
TRBJ1-2,13,once,TRBD1,TRBV18,CASSQDRNYGYTF,TGTGCCAGCTCACAGGACAGGAACTATGGCTACACCTTC
TRBJ2-3,15,.,.,TRBV18,CASSLGAGKTDTQYF,TGTGCCAGCTCGCTAGGGGCAGGGAAGACAGATACGCAGTATTTT
TRBJ2-1,12,.,.,TRBV18,CATEEISGEQFF,TGTGCCACCGAAGAGATCTCTGGTGAGCAGTTCTTC
TRBJ2-3,14,.,.,TRBV18,CASSPTQGSDTQYF,TGTGCCAGCTCACCAACTCAGGGATCAGATACGCAGTATTTT
TRBJ1-4,16,.,TRBD1,TRBV4-1,CASSQQMTGDDEKLFF,TGCGCCAGCAGCCAACAAATGACAGGGGACGATGAAAAACTGTTTTTT
TRBJ2-7,16,.,.,TRBV7-6,CASSQAFRGRNYEQYF,TGTGCCAGCAGCCAGGCGTTTCGGGGGAGGAACTACGAGCAGTACTTC
TRBJ2-5,16,.,TRBD1,TRBV6-5,CASSYGQGYDQETQYF,TGTGCCAGCAGTTACGGACAGGGGTACGATCAAGAGACCCAGTACTTC
TRBJ1-6,15,.,.,TRBV19,CASSKDGLGRSPLHF,TGTGCCAGTAGTAAGGACGGCCTGGGGCGGTCACCCCTCCACTTT
TRBJ2-5,19,.,TRBD2,TRBV4-1,CASSQLGLAGGPYQETQYF,TGCGCCAGCAGCCAGCTTGGACTAGCGGGGGGACCGTACCAAGAGACCCAGTACTTC
TRBJ1-2,16,.,TRBD1,TRBV6-5,CASSYKGRRGFGGYTF,TGTGCCAGCAGTTATAAAGGGCGCAGGGGGTTTGGCGGCTACACCTTC